The 17 T cell receptor beta chains listed next were all sequenced from one sample in a study of CD8+ T cells in alopecia areata. Treatment meaning: oral pan-JAK inhibitor, 5-10 mg twice daily. After isolation, RNA underwent reverse transcription to generate cDNA as the sequencing template. The data were produced by immunoSEQ multiplex PCR, yet TCRdb's version contains in-frame clones alone and is incomplete. The data show about 160,000 clones, about 71% seen once. Sequencing was performed on CD4+ T cells sorted from blood, taken at week 4, from a patient treated with tofacitinib. These receptors were collected from a human donor with alopecia areata.

The chain combines TRBV29-1 with TRBJ2-7; 9 bases are a match to TRBD1. Germline assignment: CDR1 SQVTM and CDR2 ANQGSEA. The CDR3 totals 13 residues. V lost 2 bases to trimming and J lost 7 bases; unmatched junction nucleotides: 6. Here the CDR3 DNA reads TGCAGCGTTGAACCCCTGGACAGGGGAGAGCAGTACTTC. This encodes CSVEPLDRGEQYF.

The V gene is TRBV30, the J gene TRBJ1-3, with TRBD1 identical over 8 bases. V shed 5 bases and J 0 bases; nucleotides not matched to a gene: 3. The CDR3 contains 14 residues. Germline-derived CDR1 and CDR2 are GTSNPN and SVGIG (reference sequence). CDR3 loop: CAWSQGVSGNTIYF. The CDR3 coding sequence is TGTGCCTGGTCACAGGGGGTCTCTGGAAACACCATATATTTT.

The chain couples TRBV30 to TRBJ1-5; perhaps TRBD1 as D (6 bases). CDR1 is GTSNPN and CDR2 is SVGIG in the germline V gene (reference sequence). The CDR3 has 13 residues. Trimming stripped 1 base from V and 3 bases from J, with 7 bases between. Written as DNA, the CDR3 is TGTGCCTGGAGTGGGGGGCACAATCAGCCCCAGCATTTT. It translates to CAWSGGHNQPQHF.

This sequence joins TRBV6-1 and TRBJ1-5, with TRBD1 as a possible D gene (5 bases). Trimming removed 11 bases from V and 1 base from J, with 12 bases in between. CDR1 is MNHNS and CDR2 is SASEGT in the germline V gene. This CDR3 contains 13 residues. Here the CDR3 reads CAGGRESNQPQHF. The CDR3 DNA follows: TGTGCCGGGGGTCGGGAGAGCAATCAGCCCCAGCATTTT.

This chain connects TRBV12-5 to TRBJ1-2; TRBD1 agrees at 8 bases. The V gene's germline CDR1 is LGHNT and CDR2 FRNRAP. The CDR3 has 17 residues. V lost 6 bases to trimming and J lost 5 bases; unmatched junction nucleotides: 17. The CDR3 DNA follows: TGTGCTAGTGGCCGAAATCGACAGGGGAGAGGGCCTTATGGCTACACCTTC. Its translation is CASGRNRQGRGPYGYTF.

This clone has a handful of counts. The chain couples TRBV29-1 to TRBJ2-1; D might be TRBD2 (7 bases). This CDR3 region has 13 residues. Germline V gives CDR1 SQVTM, CDR2 ANQGSEA. Deletions cut 7 bases from V and 6 bases from J, with 16 bases between. CDR3 sequence (DNA): TGCAGCGCGAACTCCGGGGGGCCCAATGAGCAGTTCTTC. Translated, it gives CSANSGGPNEQFF.

This chain uses TRBV19 with TRBJ2-7; TRBD1 agrees at 9 bases. The trim removed 6 bases at V and 6 bases at J, leaving 6 bases unmatched. This CDR3 comprises 13 residues. Germline V gene lookup returns CDR1 LNHDA and CDR2 SQIVND (reference sequence). The DNA for the CDR3 is TGTGCCAGTAGCCGGGACAGGGCGGGCGAGCAGTACTTC. It yields the protein CASSRDRAGEQYF.

Here the CDR3 reads CAISESGGGGNQPQHF. The CDR3 nucleotides read TGTGCCATCAGTGAGTCGGGAGGGGGCGGCAATCAGCCCCAGCATTTT. This rearrangement joins TRBV10-3 to TRBJ1-5; 7 bases align to TRBD1. This CDR3 contains 16 residues. Germline assignment: CDR1 ENHRY and CDR2 SYGVKD. J was trimmed by 2 bases and V by 0 bases; bases with no gene match: 4.

V and J are TRBV2 and TRBJ1-6; unclear D gene. CDR3 length: 15 amino acids. Germline values: CDR1 SNHLY, CDR2 FYNNEI. V lost 2 bases and J lost 4, with 9 bases in between. As DNA, the CDR3 is TGTGCCAGCAGTGAATCCGGGATGTATAATTCACCCCTCCACTTT. It yields the protein CASSESGMYNSPLHF.

This clone was seen just once. V and J are TRBV5-1 and TRBJ2-7; unclear D gene. The germline V gene encodes CDR1 SGHRS and CDR2 YFSETQ. Between the trimmed V and J ends, which lost 6 bases and 1 base, there was a span of 14 bases. The CDR3 totals 14 residues. CDR3 region: CASTVDGVSYEQYF. For the CDR3, the DNA is TGCGCCAGCACCGTGGATGGAGTTTCCTACGAGCAGTACTTC. Based on the CDR3 plus reference TRBV5-1 and TRBJ2-7, the full variable domain is KAGVTQTPRYLIKTRGQQVTLSCSPISGHRSVSWYQQTPGQGLQFLFEYFSETQRNKGNFPGRFSGRQFSNSRSEMNVSTLELGDSALYLCASTVDGVSYEQYFGPGTRLTVT.

The chain is built from TRBV2 and TRBJ1-1; D may be TRBD1 (6 bases). Trimming pared 7 bases from V and 0 bases from J, leaving 12 bases between. The CDR3 sequence is 14 residues long. The V gene's germline CDR1 is SNHLY and CDR2 FYNNEI. The CDR3 coding sequence is TGTGCCAGCACGGAACGGACAGTGAACACTGAAGCTTTCTTT. Protein product: CASTERTVNTEAFF.

Concerning this clone: At one of its ends the junction is not consistent with the germline gene, which may arise from a read error. J is TRBJ2-4 and V is TRBV11-2; 7 nucleotides match TRBD1. The CDR3 is 12 amino acids. Germline V lookup: CDR1 SGHAT, CDR2 FQNNGV. The CDR3 sequence: CASSLVRGQLNF. CDR3 nucleotide sequence: TGTGCCAGCAGCTTAGTTAGGGGACAGTTAAACTTC.

The table lists this clone with a few counts. The chain combines TRBV7-9 with TRBJ1-1, with D unresolved. V was pared by 5 bases and J by 3 bases, with 13 bases between. Looked up from germline, CDR1 is SEHNR and CDR2 is FQNEAQ (reference sequence). The CDR3 totals 14 residues. The CDR3 region has the DNA TGTGCCAGCAGCCCGTCCCACTTCGACACTGAAGCTTTCTTT. Its protein product is CASSPSHFDTEAFF.

A single count supports this clone. This chain links TRBV30 with TRBJ2-7; 9 bases line up with TRBD2. Germline-derived CDR1 and CDR2 are GTSNPN and SVGIG (reference sequence). The CDR3 is 13 residues long. V trimming: 2 bases; J trimming: 6 bases; junction bases outside the gene matches: 5. The CDR3: CAWSHGLAFEQYF. CDR3 bases: TGTGCCTGGAGTCACGGACTAGCGTTCGAGCAGTACTTC.

The chain links TRBV9 to TRBJ2-1; 7 bases are a match to TRBD1. Germline CDR1 reads SGDLS; CDR2 reads YYNGEE. CDR3 length: 16 residues. V lost 4 bases and J lost 8; bases outside the gene matches: 15. CDR3 sequence: CASSRETGPPSYEQFF. Written as DNA, the CDR3 is TGTGCCAGCAGCCGAGAGACAGGGCCCCCCTCTTATGAGCAGTTCTTC.

This clone was detected only a few times. The chain combines TRBV7-8 with TRBJ2-2, with D unresolved. From germline, CDR1 is SGHVS and CDR2 FQNEAQ. With 1 base removed from V and 5 bases from J, the gap between germline ends came to 11 bases. CDR3 length: 15 amino acids. CDR3 region: CASSLVGPPTGELFF. CDR3 bases: TGTGCCAGCAGCTTAGTAGGGCCTCCGACCGGGGAGCTGTTTTTT.

This clone came up once. The chain carries TRBV6-5 and TRBJ1-2; 8 nucleotides align to TRBD1. Germline trimming cut 6 bases from V and 6 bases from J; bases unmatched to any gene: 12. This CDR3 is built from 15 residues. From germline, CDR1 is MNHEY and CDR2 SVGAGI. CDR3 region: CASRNNLPGGHGYTF. The CDR3 bases are TGTGCCAGCAGAAACAACCTACCAGGGGGCCATGGCTACACCTTC.